This T cell receptor (beta chain) was identified in a study of response to subunit inactivated influenza vaccine. The CDR3 runs to 14 residues. The V gene lost 4 bases and the J gene lost 5 bases, with 9 bases spanning the gap. The V gene's germline CDR1 is SNHLY and CDR2 FYNNEI. A single record per CDR3 protein comes from TCRdb applying MiXCR to the RT-PCR reads. In the table there are approximately 500,000 distinct CDR3 sequences, around a quarter of which are singletons. In this sample, this clonotype turned up once. Separately, the same data were catalogued under a study of T cells expressing NK-cell markers. That investigation notes: The TCR beta cDNA came from 5'RACE template switching with UMIs.

The V and J genes are TRBV2 and TRBJ1-6; a weak D match, TRBD1 (5 bases). This specimen consisted of CD4+ T cells sorted from PBMCs, obtained roughly 12 days after vaccination. The clonotype originates from a man aged 50-60 years who received an inactivated influenza vaccine. The CDR3 DNA reads as TGTGCCAGCAGTGGAGACAGAAATAATTCACCCCTCCACTTT. The encoded protein is CASSGDRNNSPLHF.